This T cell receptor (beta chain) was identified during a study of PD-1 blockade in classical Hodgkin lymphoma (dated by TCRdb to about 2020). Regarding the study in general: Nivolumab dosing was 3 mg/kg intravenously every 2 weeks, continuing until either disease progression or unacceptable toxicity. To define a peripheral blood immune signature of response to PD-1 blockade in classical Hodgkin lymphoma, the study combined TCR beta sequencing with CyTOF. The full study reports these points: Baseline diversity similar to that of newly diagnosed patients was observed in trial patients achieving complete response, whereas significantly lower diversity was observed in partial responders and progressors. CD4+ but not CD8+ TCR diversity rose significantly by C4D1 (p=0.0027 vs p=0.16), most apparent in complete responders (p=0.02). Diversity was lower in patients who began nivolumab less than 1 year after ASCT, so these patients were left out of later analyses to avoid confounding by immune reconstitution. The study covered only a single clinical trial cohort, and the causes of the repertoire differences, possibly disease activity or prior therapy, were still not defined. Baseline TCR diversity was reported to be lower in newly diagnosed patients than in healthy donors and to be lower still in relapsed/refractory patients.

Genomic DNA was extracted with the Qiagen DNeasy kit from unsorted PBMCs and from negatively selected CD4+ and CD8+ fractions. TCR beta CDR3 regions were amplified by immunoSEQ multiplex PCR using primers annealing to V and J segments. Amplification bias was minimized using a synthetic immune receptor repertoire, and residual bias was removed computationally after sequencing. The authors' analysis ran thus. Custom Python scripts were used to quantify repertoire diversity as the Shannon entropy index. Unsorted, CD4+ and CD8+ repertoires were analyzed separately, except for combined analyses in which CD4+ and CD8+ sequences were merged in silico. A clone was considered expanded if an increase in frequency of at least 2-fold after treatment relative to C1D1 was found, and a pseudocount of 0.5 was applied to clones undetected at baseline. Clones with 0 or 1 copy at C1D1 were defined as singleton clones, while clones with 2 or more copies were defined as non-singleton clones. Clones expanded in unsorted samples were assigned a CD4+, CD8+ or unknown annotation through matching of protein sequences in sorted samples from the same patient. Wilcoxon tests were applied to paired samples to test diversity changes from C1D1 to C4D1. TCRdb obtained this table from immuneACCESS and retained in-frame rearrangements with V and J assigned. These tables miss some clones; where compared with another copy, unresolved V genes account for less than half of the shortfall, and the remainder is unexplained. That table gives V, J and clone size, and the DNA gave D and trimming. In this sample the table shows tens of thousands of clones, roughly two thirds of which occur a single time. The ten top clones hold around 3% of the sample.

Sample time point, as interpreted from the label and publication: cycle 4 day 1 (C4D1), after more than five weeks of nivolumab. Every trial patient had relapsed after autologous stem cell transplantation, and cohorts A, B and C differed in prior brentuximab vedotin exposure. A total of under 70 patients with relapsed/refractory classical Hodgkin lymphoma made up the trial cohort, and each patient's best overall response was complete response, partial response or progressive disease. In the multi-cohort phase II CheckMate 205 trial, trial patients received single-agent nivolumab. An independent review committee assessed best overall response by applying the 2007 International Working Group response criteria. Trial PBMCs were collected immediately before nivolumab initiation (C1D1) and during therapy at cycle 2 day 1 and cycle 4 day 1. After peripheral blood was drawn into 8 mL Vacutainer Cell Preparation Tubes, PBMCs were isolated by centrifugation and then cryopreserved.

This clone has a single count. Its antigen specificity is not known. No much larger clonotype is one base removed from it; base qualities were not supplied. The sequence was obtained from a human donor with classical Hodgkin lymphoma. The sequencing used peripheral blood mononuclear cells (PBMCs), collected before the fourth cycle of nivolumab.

The CDR3 region has the sequence CASSPTGLAGVKQFF. The base sequence is TGTGCCAGCAGCCCGACCGGACTAGCGGGAGTCAAGCAGTTCTTC. This chain joins TRBV9 to TRBJ2-1; 13 of the junction bases match TRBD2. The germline V end is reduced by 4 bases and the J end by 11 bases; junction bases left unmatched: 9. The CDR3 holds 15 amino acids from the cysteine to the phenylalanine. The only DNA kept is the CDR3, 45 bases in frame from the first base. For CDR1 and CDR2, the germline V gene lists SGDLS and YYNGEE. The full variable domain, with segments outside the CDR3 supplied by the reference TRBV9 and TRBJ2-1 proteins, appears as DSGVTQTPKHLITATGQRVTLRCSPRSGDLSVYWYQQSLDQGLQFLIQYYNGEERAKGNILERFSAQQFPDLHSELNLSSLELGDSALYFCASSPTGLAGVKQFFGPGTRLTVL.